A single sample is the source of the 32 T cell receptor beta chains below, sequenced in a study of technical replicates of blood from a few donors. Generated by immunoSEQ multiplex PCR, the TCRdb table keeps only in-frame clones and is missing some. Of 95,000 to 100,000 clones listed, 95% to 96% are singletons. Sample: T cells isolated from PBMCs. The receptors here all came from a human donor in good health.

The rearrangement links TRBV11-3 to TRBJ2-2; the D is unclear. Deletions cut 4 bases from V and 2 bases from J, with 5 bases between. Germline V gene sequence: CDR1 SGHNT, CDR2 YENEEA. The CDR3 is made up of 13 amino acids. CDR3 residues: CASSSINTGELFF. CDR3 DNA: TGTGCCAGCAGCTCTATAAACACCGGGGAGCTGTTTTTT.

This chain connects TRBV11-2 to TRBJ1-2; possible D gene TRBD1, 6 bases. Germline V gives CDR1 SGHAT, CDR2 FQNNGV. Between the trimmed V and J ends, which lost 5 bases and 4 bases, there was a span of 23 bases. This CDR3 region has 17 residues. The CDR3 sequence: CASSLWPRGARSYGYTF. CDR3 nucleotides: TGTGCCAGCAGCCTCTGGCCCCGGGGGGCGCGCTCCTATGGCTACACCTTC. The whole variable domain, filled in from reference TRBV11-2 and TRBJ1-2, reads EAGVAQSPRYKIIEKRQSVAFWCNPISGHATLYWYQQILGQGPKLLIQFQNNGVVDDSQLPKDRFSAERLKGVDSTLKIQPAKLEDSAVYLCASSLWPRGARSYGYTFGSGTRLTVV.

The CDR3 region is CASSLGPRQTNTDTQYF. As DNA, the CDR3 is TGCGCCAGCAGCTTGGGCCCGCGACAGACGAACACAGATACGCAGTATTTT. The chain carries TRBV5-1 and TRBJ2-3, with D possibly matching TRBD1 (5 bases). Trimming left V 0 bases short and J 2 bases short, with 16 bases between. The CDR3 length is 17 residues. Germline V gene sequence: CDR1 SGHRS, CDR2 YFSETQ.

This sequence joins TRBV27 and TRBJ2-1, with 9 bases lining up with TRBD2. CDR3 length equals 17 residues. V gave up 0 bases and J gave up 3 bases; unmatched junction bases: 6. Looked up from germline, CDR1 is MNHEY and CDR2 is SMNVEV (reference sequence). This CDR3 reads CASSLSSGGPRYNEQFF. CDR3 DNA: TGTGCCAGCAGTTTATCCAGCGGGGGGCCTCGCTACAATGAGCAGTTCTTC.

The CDR3 reads CASTNVGQSYEQYF. DNA of the CDR3: TGTGCCAGCACCAACGTTGGACAGTCCTACGAGCAGTACTTC. The chain employs TRBV6-5 and TRBJ2-7, with D maybe TRBD1 (6 bases). Trimming stripped 7 bases from V and 1 base from J, with 14 bases between. The germline V gene has CDR1 MNHEY and CDR2 SVGAGI. The CDR3 length is 14 residues.

This clone appeared once. CDR3 sequence reads: CASSSDRVKVYEQYF. The CDR3 DNA reads TGTGCCAGCAGCTCCGACAGGGTTAAAGTCTACGAGCAGTACTTC. The rearrangement uses TRBV6-6 and TRBJ2-7; TRBD1 matches at 7 bases. CDR1 is MNHNY and CDR2 is SVGAGI in the germline V gene (reference sequence). This CDR3 comprises 15 residues. The junction had 11 bases not matched to a gene; V was cut back by 6 bases and J by 3 bases.

The gene calls are TRBV4-1 and TRBJ2-5; 13 nucleotides agree with TRBD2. The length of the CDR3 is 16 residues. Unmatched junction bases numbered 5, after V lost 2 bases and J lost 5 bases. CDR1 and CDR2 (germline): MGHRA, YSYEKL. CDR3: CASSQLGLAGLETQYF. The CDR3 DNA reads TGCGCCAGCAGCCAACTGGGACTAGCGGGACTCGAGACCCAGTACTTC.

The sample holds one count of this clone. The rearrangement uses TRBV6-1 and TRBJ2-3; 13 nucleotides align to TRBD2. This CDR3 is built from 17 residues. CDR1 is MNHNS and CDR2 is SASEGT in the germline V gene. V was pared by 4 bases and J by 8 bases, with 12 bases of the junction left unmatched. CDR3 region: CASSGRTSGRAEGTQYF. Here the CDR3 DNA reads TGTGCCAGCAGTGGCCGGACTAGCGGGAGAGCCGAGGGTACGCAGTATTTT.

This chain connects TRBV19 to TRBJ2-2, with D possibly being TRBD1 (5 bases). The ends were cut back, 4 bases at V and 5 bases at J, with 17 bases in the middle. Germline lookup yields CDR1 LNHDA and CDR2 SQIVND (reference sequence). The CDR3 is 16 amino acids. CDR3: CASSRETVVGTGELFF. The CDR3 DNA reads as TGTGCCAGTAGTAGAGAGACAGTCGTAGGGACCGGGGAGCTGTTTTTT.

CDR3 loop: CASGLGADEETQYF. CDR3 DNA: TGTGCTAGTGGCCTTGGGGCAGATGAAGAGACCCAGTACTTC. The J gene is TRBJ2-5, the V gene TRBV12-5; tentative D call: TRBD1 (5 bases). There are 14 residues in the CDR3. V was shortened by 6 bases and J by 3 bases, with 14 bases between the two germline ends. Per germline, CDR1 LGHNT and CDR2 FRNRAP. The full variable domain, rest sourced from reference TRBV12-5 and TRBJ2-5, is DARVTQTPRHKVTEMGQEVTMRCQPILGHNTVFWYRQTMMQGLELLAYFRNRAPLDDSGMPKDRFSAEMPDATLATLKIQPSEPRDSAVYFCASGLGADEETQYFGPGTRLLVL.

The chain joins TRBV7-8 to TRBJ1-2; 12 nucleotides agree with TRBD1. The CDR3 runs 15 residues. V gave up 1 base and J gave up 5 bases; unmatched junction bases: 2. Germline V gene sequence: CDR1 SGHVS, CDR2 FQNEAQ. CDR3 nucleotides: TGTGCCAGCAGCTTAGAGGGACAGGGGGCTTATGGCTACACCTTC. It codes for CASSLEGQGAYGYTF.

V and J are TRBV9 and TRBJ2-7; 10 bases fit TRBD1. The CDR3 covers 16 residues. Germline V gene lookup returns CDR1 SGDLS and CDR2 YYNGEE. With V trimmed by 2 bases and J by 2 bases, 7 bases remained unmatched. CDR3 region: CASSVGTGTGAYEQYF. CDR3 nucleotides: TGTGCCAGCAGCGTTGGAACCGGGACAGGGGCCTACGAGCAGTACTTC.

The chain couples TRBV7-8 to TRBJ1-2; TRBD1 agrees at 7 bases. With 5 bases clipped from V and 2 bases from J, the junction kept 8 bases outside the gene matches. The CDR3 has 15 amino acids. Germline V gene lookup returns CDR1 SGHVS and CDR2 FQNEAQ. The CDR3 bases are TGTGCCAGCAGCCTGGAGGGACAGTCGAACTATGGCTACACCTTC. Its translation is CASSLEGQSNYGYTF.

The genes are TRBV5-1 and TRBJ1-3; D remains unclear. V lost 5 bases and J lost 0, with 9 bases in between. The CDR3 has 14 residues. Germline CDR1 is SGHRS and CDR2 is YFSETQ. This chain's CDR3 is CASSPDLSGNTIYF. CDR3 nucleotides: TGCGCCAGCAGTCCAGATCTCTCTGGAAACACCATATATTTT. Complete variable domain (other parts from reference TRBV5-1 and TRBJ1-3): KAGVTQTPRYLIKTRGQQVTLSCSPISGHRSVSWYQQTPGQGLQFLFEYFSETQRNKGNFPGRFSGRQFSNSRSEMNVSTLELGDSALYLCASSPDLSGNTIYFGEGSWLTVV.

This rearrangement joins TRBV4-2 to TRBJ2-5; 9 bases map to TRBD2. After removal of 0 bases from V and 4 bases from J, the junction contained 6 bases not matched to a gene. The germline gives CDR1 LGHNA, CDR2 YNFKEQ. This CDR3 spans 16 amino acids. CDR3 sequence: CASSQDPSGTGETQYF. Here the CDR3 DNA reads TGTGCCAGCAGCCAAGACCCTAGCGGGACCGGAGAGACCCAGTACTTC.

The chain recombines TRBV19 with TRBJ2-2; 11 positions match TRBD2. Germline V gene lookup returns CDR1 LNHDA and CDR2 SQIVND (reference sequence). The length of the CDR3 is 17 residues. V was pared by 5 bases and J by 5 bases, with 10 bases of the junction left unmatched. CDR3 bases: TGTGCCAGTAGTCGCGTAGCGGGAGGGCCAAGAACCGGGGAGCTGTTTTTT. Encoded protein: CASSRVAGGPRTGELFF. Drawing the rest from reference TRBV19 and TRBJ2-2, the complete variable domain is DGGITQSPKYLFRKEGQNVTLSCEQNLNHDAMYWYRQDPGQGLRLIYYSQIVNDFQKGDIAEGYSVSREKKESFPLTVTSAQKNPTAFYLCASSRVAGGPRTGELFFGEGSRLTVL.

This chain uses TRBV5-1 with TRBJ2-7; no reliable D call. CDR3 length: 17 residues. Trimming stripped 2 bases from V and 1 base from J, with 19 bases between. The germline CDR1 and CDR2 sequences are SGHRS and YFSETQ. In DNA form, the CDR3 reads TGCGCCAGCAGCTTCACCAATCCAGACATCTATTCCTACGAGCAGTACTTC. The encoded protein is CASSFTNPDIYSYEQYF. Full variable domain (outside the CDR3, taken from reference TRBV5-1 and TRBJ2-7): KAGVTQTPRYLIKTRGQQVTLSCSPISGHRSVSWYQQTPGQGLQFLFEYFSETQRNKGNFPGRFSGRQFSNSRSEMNVSTLELGDSALYLCASSFTNPDIYSYEQYFGPGTRLTVT.

The chain employs TRBV7-9 and TRBJ2-1, with 9 bases identical to TRBD2. CDR3 length: 15 amino acids. Germline loops: CDR1 SEHNR, CDR2 FQNEAQ (reference sequence). Losses at the gene ends were 6 bases for V and 6 bases for J; bases not matched to a gene: 9. CDR3 sequence reads: CASSFRASGINEQFF. The CDR3 DNA follows: TGTGCCAGCAGTTTTAGAGCTAGCGGGATCAATGAGCAGTTCTTC.

V usage is TRBV25-1 and J usage is TRBJ1-1; 7 nucleotides line up with TRBD1. V dropped 5 bases and J dropped 0; count of bases not matched to a gene: 6. CDR3 length: 15 amino acids. The germline gives CDR1 MGHDK, CDR2 SYGVNS. CDR3 loop: CASSPRGQVNTEAFF. The CDR3, as DNA: TGTGCCAGCAGTCCCAGAGGACAGGTGAACACTGAAGCTTTCTTT. Drawing the rest from reference TRBV25-1 and TRBJ1-1, the complete variable domain is EADIYQTPRYLVIGTGKKITLECSQTMGHDKMYWYQQDPGMELHLIHYSYGVNSTEKGDLSSESTVSRIRTEHFPLTLESARPSHTSQYLCASSPRGQVNTEAFFGQGTRLTVV.

This sequence joins TRBV5-1 and TRBJ2-7; perhaps TRBD1 as D (5 bases). Trimming pared 2 bases from V and 5 bases from J, leaving 17 bases between. Germline-derived CDR1 and CDR2 are SGHRS and YFSETQ. The CDR3 covers 15 residues. CDR3: CASSFIGRDLDEQYF. The CDR3 nucleotides are TGCGCCAGCAGCTTTATCGGCAGGGATCTGGACGAGCAGTACTTC.

The V gene is TRBV27, the J gene TRBJ2-7; D uncertain. The germline V gene has CDR1 MNHEY and CDR2 SMNVEV (reference sequence). This CDR3 is built from 12 residues. V was cut by 6 bases and J by 6 bases, with 12 bases left in between. CDR3 in amino acids: CASRSYGGEQYF. The CDR3 nucleotides are TGTGCCAGCAGGTCCTACGGTGGCGAGCAGTACTTC.

The V call is TRBV10-1, the J call TRBJ1-1; D is undetermined. CDR1 is WNHNN, CDR2 SYGVQD, per germline (reference sequence). V dropped 7 bases and J dropped 4 bases, with 13 bases sitting between them. The CDR3 length is 13 residues. The CDR3 spells CASTEREGTEAFF. The CDR3 DNA follows: TGCGCCAGCACCGAAAGAGAGGGCACTGAAGCTTTCTTT.

The chain employs TRBV6-1 and TRBJ2-5; 10 nucleotides match TRBD2. CDR1 and CDR2 (germline): MNHNS, SASEGT. V lost 3 bases and J lost 5; bases outside the gene matches: 18. The CDR3 consists of 19 residues. This CDR3 is CASSDARVGLAGVAETQYF. As DNA, the CDR3 is TGTGCCAGCAGTGACGCCCGAGTCGGGCTAGCGGGAGTTGCTGAGACCCAGTACTTC.

The V gene is TRBV4-1, the J gene TRBJ1-1, with 8 bases matching TRBD1. Trimming cost V 2 bases and J 0 bases; bases outside gene matches: 2. The CDR3 sequence is 15 residues long. Germline CDR1 and CDR2: MGHRA and YSYEKL. In DNA, the CDR3 is TGCGCCAGCAGCCAAAACAGGGGGGTGAACACTGAAGCTTTCTTT. It specifies CASSQNRGVNTEAFF.

This chain joins TRBV5-6 and TRBJ2-7; D possibly corresponds to TRBD1 (6 bases). The V gene's germline CDR1 is SGHDT and CDR2 YYEEEE. V was clipped by 2 bases and J by 3 bases, with 15 bases between them. CDR3 size: 15 residues. CDR3 coding DNA: TGTGCCAGCAGCTTTAAACTGGGACAAGTCTACGAGCAGTACTTC. It yields the protein CASSFKLGQVYEQYF. Supplemented by reference TRBV5-6 and TRBJ2-7, the full variable domain reads DAGVTQSPTHLIKTRGQQVTLRCSPKSGHDTVSWYQQALGQGPQFIFQYYEEEERQRGNFPDRFSGHQFPNYSSELNVNALLLGDSALYLCASSFKLGQVYEQYFGPGTRLTVT.

The chain is built from TRBV11-3 and TRBJ2-3; D may be TRBD2 (6 bases). The CDR3 totals 15 residues. Germline values: CDR1 SGHNT, CDR2 YENEEA. V was trimmed by 1 base and J by 0 bases, leaving 8 bases between them. The CDR3 bases are TGTGCCAGCAGCTTAGGTGGGAGGAGCACAGATACGCAGTATTTT. Translated, it gives CASSLGGRSTDTQYF.

This chain connects TRBV13 to TRBJ2-7; possibly TRBD1 for D (6 bases). The CDR3 loop spans 15 amino acids. Per the germline V gene, CDR1 is PRHDT and CDR2 is FYEKMQ (reference sequence). Trimming took 6 bases from V and 3 from J, leaving 18 bases between them. DNA for the CDR3: TGTGCCAGCAGGCTGACCAGGGGAAAGTACTACGAGCAGTACTTC. Its translation is CASRLTRGKYYEQYF.

DNA of the CDR3: TGTGCCTGGAGTTCAACCGGGACAGGGTTTGTGCGTGGCTACACCTTC. Its protein is CAWSSTGTGFVRGYTF. The chain uses TRBV30 and TRBJ1-2; 9 nucleotides match TRBD1. V trimming: 2 bases; J trimming: 7 bases; junction bases outside the gene matches: 14. CDR3 size: 16 residues. The V gene's germline CDR1 is GTSNPN and CDR2 SVGIG (reference sequence).

This chain links TRBV30 with TRBJ1-4; weak D call: TRBD1 (5 bases). The length of the CDR3 is 17 residues. Germline V gives CDR1 GTSNPN, CDR2 SVGIG (reference sequence). V was clipped by 5 bases and J by 1 base, with 20 bases between them. CDR3: CAWGGWGSGGTNEKLFF. In DNA form, the CDR3 reads TGTGCCTGGGGAGGGTGGGGGTCAGGTGGAACTAATGAAAAACTGTTTTTT.

J is TRBJ2-2 and V is TRBV27; D possibly corresponds to TRBD2 (5 bases). The CDR3 contains 16 residues. The V end was cut by 4 bases, the J end by 3 bases, with 15 bases between. Germline-derived CDR1 and CDR2 are MNHEY and SMNVEV (reference sequence). The CDR3 sequence is CASSYGGGADTGELFF. CDR3 in DNA: TGTGCCAGCAGTTATGGAGGTGGAGCTGACACCGGGGAGCTGTTTTTT.

The rearrangement links TRBV13 to TRBJ2-1; the D is unclear. This CDR3 has 15 residues. Germline V CDR1 and CDR2: PRHDT, FYEKMQ (reference sequence). Trimming removed 0 bases from V and 0 bases from J, with 6 bases in between. CDR3 region: CASSLGRLSYNEQFF. The DNA of the CDR3 is TGTGCCAGCAGCTTAGGCAGACTCTCCTACAATGAGCAGTTCTTC. The entire variable domain, with the rest obtained from reference TRBV13 and TRBJ2-1, is as follows: AAGVIQSPRHLIKEKRETATLKCYPIPRHDTVYWYQQGPGQDPQFLISFYEKMQSDKGSIPDRFSAQQFSDYHSELNMSSLELGDSALYFCASSLGRLSYNEQFFGPGTRLTVL.

The CDR3 spells CASSIRDRGMYEQYF. In nucleotides, the CDR3 is TGTGCCAGTAGTATCAGAGACAGGGGGATGTACGAGCAGTACTTC. This chain links TRBV19 with TRBJ2-7; 9 bases align to TRBD1. The J segment lost 4 bases and the V segment lost 3 bases, leaving 7 bases of the junction unmatched. Per the germline V gene, CDR1 is LNHDA and CDR2 is SQIVND (reference sequence). This CDR3 spans 15 amino acids.